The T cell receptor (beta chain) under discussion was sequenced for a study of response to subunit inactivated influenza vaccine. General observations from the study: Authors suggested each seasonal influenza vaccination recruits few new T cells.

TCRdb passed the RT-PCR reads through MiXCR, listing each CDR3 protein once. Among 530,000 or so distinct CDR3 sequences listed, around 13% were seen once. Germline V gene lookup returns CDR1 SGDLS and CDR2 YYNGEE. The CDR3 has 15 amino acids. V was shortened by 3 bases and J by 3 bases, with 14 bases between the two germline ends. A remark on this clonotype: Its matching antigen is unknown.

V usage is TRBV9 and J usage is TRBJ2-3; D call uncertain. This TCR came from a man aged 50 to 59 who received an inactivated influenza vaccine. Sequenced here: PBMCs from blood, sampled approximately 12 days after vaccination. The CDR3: CASSADQTTTDTQYF. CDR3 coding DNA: TGTGCCAGCAGCGCAGACCAAACCACGACAGATACGCAGTATTTT.